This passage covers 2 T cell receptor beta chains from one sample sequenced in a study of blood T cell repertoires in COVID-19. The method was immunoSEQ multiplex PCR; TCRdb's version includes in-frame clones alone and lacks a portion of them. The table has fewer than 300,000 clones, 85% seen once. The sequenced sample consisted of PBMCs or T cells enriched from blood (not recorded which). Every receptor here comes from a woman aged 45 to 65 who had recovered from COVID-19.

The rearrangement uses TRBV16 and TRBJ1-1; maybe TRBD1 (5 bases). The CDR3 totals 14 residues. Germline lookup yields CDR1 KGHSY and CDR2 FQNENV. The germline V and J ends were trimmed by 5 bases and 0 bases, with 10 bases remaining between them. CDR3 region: CASSIQGVNTEAFF. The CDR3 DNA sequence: TGTGCCAGCAGCATCCAAGGGGTGAACACTGAAGCTTTCTTT.

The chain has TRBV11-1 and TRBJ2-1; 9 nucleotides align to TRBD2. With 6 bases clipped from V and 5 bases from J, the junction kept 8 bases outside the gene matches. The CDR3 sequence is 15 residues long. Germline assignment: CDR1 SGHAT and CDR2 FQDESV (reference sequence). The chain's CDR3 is CASSLTSGPHNEQFF. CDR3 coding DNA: TGTGCCAGCAGTCTGACTAGCGGACCACACAATGAGCAGTTCTTC.